This paragraph reports one TCR beta chain. These data come from a study of shared clonotypes between healthy human individuals. V was clipped by 2 bases and J by 4 bases, with 9 bases between them. This CDR3 is 13 amino acids long. Germline V gene data show CDR1 as SGHTA and CDR2 as FQGTGA. Only in-frame clones appear in the TCRdb table, and some are missing; sequencing was by immunoSEQ multiplex PCR. The sample shows about 2 million clones, 95% of them seen only once. The sequence derives from a man aged 18-30 years in good health. Sequences were obtained from naive CD4+ T cells sorted from blood. Specified subset: CD45RA+ positively selected. This rearrangement joins TRBV7-3 to TRBJ2-7; TRBD1 might be the D (5 bases). The CDR3 DNA reads as TGTGCCAGCAGCTTAGGGGCAGGGTACGAGCAGTACTTC. This encodes CASSLGAGYEQYF.